The 19 T cell receptor beta chains reported below all come from one sample, sequenced in a study of naive and memory T cell subsets. A UMI-containing oligonucleotide was joined by 3' ligation to the TCR cDNA template. The SP2 primer and nested alpha and beta constant region primers amplified ligated cDNA in four rounds. Via MiXCR, TCRdb re-called the 5' RACE reads, giving one row per CDR3 protein. This repertoire shows tens of thousands of distinct CDR3 sequences, 8% found once; its top ten account for under 25%. The receptors derive from a female donor in good health.

At least ten counts were recorded for this clonotype. The CDR3 sequence: CASSLQGTGNYGYTF. CDR3 DNA sequence: TGTGCCAGCAGTCTGCAAGGGACAGGAAACTATGGCTACACCTTC. This sequence joins TRBV28 and TRBJ1-2, with 8 nucleotides matching TRBD1. From germline, CDR1 is MDHEN and CDR2 SYDVKM. The V gene end was trimmed by 5 bases and the J gene end by 2 bases; junction bases not matched to a gene: 7. The CDR3 runs 15 residues.

V gene TRBV6-6 combines with J gene TRBJ2-2; the match to TRBD2 covers 8 bases. Looked up from germline, CDR1 is MNHNY and CDR2 is SVGAGI (reference sequence). This CDR3 has 18 residues. The J segment lost 0 bases and the V segment lost 7 bases, leaving 13 bases of the junction unmatched. CDR3 region: CASKQWLAGSANTGELFF. CDR3 DNA: TGTGCCAGCAAACAATGGCTAGCGGGCTCTGCGAACACCGGGGAGCTGTTTTTT.

This clonotype has ten or more counts. V and J are TRBV12-3 or TRBV12-4 and TRBJ1-6; TRBD1 aligns across 7 bases. The CDR3 runs 15 residues. The V segment lost 3 bases and the J segment 4 bases; nucleotides outside the gene matches: 3. CDR3 sequence reads: CASSFGTDYNSPLHF. CDR3 coding DNA: TGTGCCAGCAGTTTCGGGACAGATTATAATTCACCCCTCCACTTT.

V gene TRBV2 combines with J gene TRBJ2-3, with TRBD1 as a possible D gene (5 bases). V shed 7 bases and J shed 9 bases, with 17 bases lying between them. Germline CDR1 SNHLY, CDR2 FYNNEI. CDR3 length equals 13 residues. The CDR3 DNA is TGTGCCAGCACTAAAAACCTGCAGGGCACGCAGTATTTT. It translates to CASTKNLQGTQYF.

This clonotype was seen only a few times. This chain uses TRBV7-2 with TRBJ2-2; D is possibly TRBD1 (5 bases). Germline CDR1 SGHTA, CDR2 FQGNSA. The CDR3 loop spans 15 amino acids. V lost 8 bases and J 6 bases, leaving 19 bases between the germline ends. The CDR3 sequence is CASGAPRPSSGELFF. CDR3 DNA: TGTGCCAGCGGGGCCCCAAGGCCCTCCTCCGGGGAGCTGTTTTTT.

This clonotype occurred a few times. The rearrangement uses TRBV7-2 and TRBJ2-3, with D hard to call. The germline V and J ends were trimmed by 4 bases and 6 bases, with 8 bases remaining between them. The V gene's germline CDR1 is SGHTA and CDR2 FQGNSA. The CDR3 length is 12 residues. The CDR3 spells CASSSDGDTQYF. CDR3 in DNA: TGTGCCAGCAGCTCCGATGGGGATACGCAGTATTTT.

This clonotype was recorded at least ten times. The chain has TRBV5-1 and TRBJ2-2, with 7 bases lining up with TRBD1. CDR3 size: 18 residues. V trimming: 0 bases; J trimming: 4 bases; junction bases outside the gene matches: 12. Germline-derived CDR1 and CDR2 are SGHRS and YFSETQ. This chain's CDR3 is CASSLAPARGISTGELFF. CDR3 bases: TGCGCCAGCAGCTTGGCCCCCGCCAGGGGGATATCCACCGGGGAGCTGTTTTTT.

The chain has TRBV5-1 and TRBJ2-5, with D perhaps TRBD1 (6 bases). Germline CDR1 reads SGHRS; CDR2 reads YFSETQ. Trimming left V 0 bases short and J 4 bases short, with 16 bases between. The CDR3 runs to 16 residues. CDR3 in DNA: TGCGCCAGCAGCTTGGGGGTACAGGGATGGCGAGAGACCCAGTACTTC. As protein: CASSLGVQGWRETQYF.

This clonotype was recorded many times. The V call is TRBV12-3 or TRBV12-4, the J call TRBJ2-7, with TRBD2 matching over 8 bases. The CDR3 totals 16 residues. V was clipped by 7 bases and J by 1 base; unmatched bases: 12. CDR3 region: CASTYGITGGSYEQYF. In DNA, the CDR3 is TGTGCCAGCACTTACGGTATAACGGGAGGGTCCTACGAGCAGTACTTC.

Many counts were recorded for this clonotype. The chain combines TRBV12-3 or TRBV12-4 with TRBJ2-4, with 7 bases that match TRBD2. Trimming took 1 base from V and 0 from J; bases not matched to a gene: 3. This CDR3 has 16 residues. Here the CDR3 DNA reads TGTGCCAGCAGTTTAGGGGGGAGGGGAGCCAAAAACATTCAGTACTTC. This translates into CASSLGGRGAKNIQYF.

The sample holds one count of this clonotype. This chain connects TRBV12-5 to TRBJ2-7; D is ambiguous. The CDR3 sequence is 13 residues long. Trimming pared 7 bases from V and 2 bases from J, leaving 12 bases between. The germline CDR1 and CDR2 sequences are LGHNT and FRNRAP. CDR3 nucleotide sequence: TGTGCTAGTGCCCCCCCGGCGGCCTACGAGCAGTACTTC. Encoded protein: CASAPPAAYEQYF.

The chain uses TRBV2 and TRBJ2-2; D is ambiguous. V dropped 3 bases and J dropped 6 bases, with 8 bases sitting between them. The CDR3 runs 13 residues. From germline, CDR1 is SNHLY and CDR2 FYNNEI. The CDR3 loop is CASSEGGSGELFF. The DNA of the CDR3 is TGTGCCAGCAGTGAGGGTGGTTCCGGGGAGCTGTTTTTT. Filled out from reference TRBV2 and TRBJ2-2, the complete variable domain reads EPEVTQTPSHQVTQMGQEVILRCVPISNHLYFYWYRQILGQKVEFLVSFYNNEISEKSEIFDDQFSVERPDGSNFTLKIRSTKLEDSAMYFCASSEGGSGELFFGEGSRLTVL.

This clonotype was counted only a few times. This chain links TRBV3-1 with TRBJ2-3; D is ambiguous. Germline CDR1 LGHDT, CDR2 YNNKEL (reference sequence). Trimming took 1 base from V and 3 from J, leaving 5 bases between them. The CDR3 is made up of 13 amino acids. The CDR3 region has the DNA TGTGCCAGCAGCCAAGGAGAAACAGATACGCAGTATTTT. Translation gives CASSQGETDTQYF.

This clonotype was counted at least ten times. The gene calls are TRBV2 and TRBJ1-4; 7 nucleotides line up with TRBD1. Germline V gene lookup returns CDR1 SNHLY and CDR2 FYNNEI. The J segment lost 5 bases and the V segment lost 6 bases, leaving 6 bases of the junction unmatched. The length of the CDR3 is 14 residues. DNA for the CDR3: TGTGCCAGCAGCCGACAGGGCCAGAATGAAAAACTGTTTTTT. Residues: CASSRQGQNEKLFF.

The chain employs TRBV6-5 and TRBJ2-7; 14 positions agree with TRBD2. The junction had 10 bases not matched to a gene; V was cut back by 0 bases and J by 6 bases. CDR1 and CDR2 (germline): MNHEY, SVGAGI. This CDR3 comprises 18 residues. Here the CDR3 reads CASSYSKIGTSGSFEQYF. CDR3 bases: TGTGCCAGCAGTTACTCAAAGATCGGGACTAGCGGGAGTTTCGAGCAGTACTTC.

This clonotype came up a few times. This chain joins TRBV20-1 and TRBJ2-7; D gene unclear. Germline V gene lookup returns CDR1 DFQATT and CDR2 SNEGSKA (reference sequence). This CDR3 has 13 amino acids. V was cut by 3 bases and J by 5 bases, with 14 bases left in between. CDR3 bases: TGCAGTGCTAGTGCCATATGGGGTGACGAGCAGTACTTC. Its protein is CSASAIWGDEQYF.

There are a few counts of this clonotype. The chain recombines TRBV29-1 with TRBJ2-2; D perhaps matches TRBD1 (5 bases). CDR3 length: 16 amino acids. Trimming pared 6 bases from V and 0 bases from J, leaving 17 bases between. Germline loops: CDR1 SQVTM, CDR2 ANQGSEA. CDR3 nucleotide sequence: TGCAGCGTCCCGCTAGGGGTATCCTCGAACACCGGGGAGCTGTTTTTT. Translating gives CSVPLGVSSNTGELFF.

This clonotype was seen repeatedly, ten times or more. V and J are TRBV5-6 and TRBJ2-5, with a weak D call TRBD1 (6 bases). The CDR3 runs to 16 residues. Trimming left V 2 bases short and J 5 bases short, with 19 bases between. Germline V gene lookup returns CDR1 SGHDT and CDR2 YYEEEE. This chain's CDR3 is CASSFLQTGGFETQYF. The CDR3, as DNA: TGTGCCAGCAGCTTCCTCCAGACAGGTGGTTTCGAGACCCAGTACTTC. Full variable domain (outside the CDR3, taken from reference TRBV5-6 and TRBJ2-5): DAGVTQSPTHLIKTRGQQVTLRCSPKSGHDTVSWYQQALGQGPQFIFQYYEEEERQRGNFPDRFSGHQFPNYSSELNVNALLLGDSALYLCASSFLQTGGFETQYFGPGTRLLVL.

The chain employs TRBV6-2 or TRBV6-3 and TRBJ2-1, with unresolved D. This CDR3 region has 18 residues. Germline V gene lookup returns CDR1 MNHEY and CDR2 SVGEGT. Trimming stripped 7 bases from V and 0 bases from J, with 22 bases between. The CDR3 sequence: CASIKRVASVSSYNEQFF. The CDR3 DNA sequence: TGTGCCAGCATCAAAAGGGTTGCCAGTGTGAGCTCCTACAATGAGCAGTTCTTC.